Listed here is a single TCR beta chain. Construction of the TCRbeta library involved unique molecular identifiers. TCRdb recomputed calls from the PCR reads with MiXCR, one row per CDR3 protein. The sample shows over 200,000 distinct CDR3 sequences, roughly a tenth of them seen only once. The entry originates in a study of T-cell reconstitution after alpha-beta-depleted transplantation in children. The CDR3 extends over 14 amino acids. Germline values: CDR1 SGHDT, CDR2 YYEEEE. V dropped 0 bases and J dropped 4 bases, with 7 bases sitting between them. The clonotype comes from a human donor who donated a stem cell graft to a child with acute lymphoblastic leukemia. The source was PBMCs from the stem cell graft donor, collected from the stem cell graft. J is TRBJ1-4 and V is TRBV5-6; D is unclear. The CDR3 reads CASSLVTFNEKLFF. The DNA of the CDR3 is TGTGCCAGCAGCTTGGTCACCTTTAATGAAAAACTGTTTTTT. Full variable domain (rest looked up from reference TRBV5-6 and TRBJ1-4): DAGVTQSPTHLIKTRGQQVTLRCSPKSGHDTVSWYQQALGQGPQFIFQYYEEEERQRGNFPDRFSGHQFPNYSSELNVNALLLGDSALYLCASSLVTFNEKLFFGSGTQLSVL.